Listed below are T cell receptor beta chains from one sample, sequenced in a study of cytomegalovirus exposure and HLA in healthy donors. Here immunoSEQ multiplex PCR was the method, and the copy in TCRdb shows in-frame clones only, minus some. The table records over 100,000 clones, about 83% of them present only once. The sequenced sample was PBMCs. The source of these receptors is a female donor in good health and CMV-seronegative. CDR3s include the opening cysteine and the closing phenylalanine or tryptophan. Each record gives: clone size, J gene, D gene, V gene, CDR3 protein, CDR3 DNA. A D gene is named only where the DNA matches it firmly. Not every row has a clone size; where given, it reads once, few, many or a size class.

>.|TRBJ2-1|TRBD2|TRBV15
CATSRVRDGLAFNEQFF
TGTGCCACCAGCAGAGTTCGAGACGGACTAGCCTTCAATGAGCAGTTCTTC
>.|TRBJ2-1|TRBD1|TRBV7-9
CSSSLGARQGDNEQFF
TGTTCCAGCAGCTTAGGGGCGAGACAGGGAGACAATGAGCAGTTCTTC
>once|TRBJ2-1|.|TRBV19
CASSKGEQFF
TGTGCCAGTAGTAAGGGGGAGCAGTTCTTC
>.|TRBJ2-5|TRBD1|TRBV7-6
CASSYRGQGAAQYF
TGTGCCAGCAGCTACCGGGGACAGGGGGCGGCCCAGTACTTC
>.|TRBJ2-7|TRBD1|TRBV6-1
CASSPWTGPNEQYF
TGTGCCAGCAGTCCCTGGACAGGGCCGAACGAGCAGTACTTC
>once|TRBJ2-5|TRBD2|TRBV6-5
CASSSGPGGGETQYF
TGTGCCAGCAGCTCCGGACCGGGAGGGGGAGAGACCCAGTACTTC
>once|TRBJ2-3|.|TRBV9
CASSGDSAPTDTQYF
TGTGCCAGCAGCGGAGACTCGGCCCCCACAGATACGCAGTATTTT
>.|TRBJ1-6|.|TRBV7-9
CASSLDEGRRSPLHF
TGTGCCAGCAGCTTAGACGAGGGCCGACGGTCACCCCTCCACTTT
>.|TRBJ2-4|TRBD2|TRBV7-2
CASSFPLAGDRRNIQYF
TGTGCCAGCAGCTTCCCCCTAGCGGGGGATAGAAGAAACATTCAGTACTTC
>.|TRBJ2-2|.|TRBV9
CASSVLGAGTGELFF
TGTGCCAGCAGCGTACTGGGCGCGGGCACCGGGGAGCTGTTTTTT
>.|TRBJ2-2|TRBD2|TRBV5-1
CASSLEFRGGTGELFF
TGCGCCAGCAGCTTGGAATTTCGGGGGGGCACCGGGGAGCTGTTTTTT
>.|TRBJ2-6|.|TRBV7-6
CASSLEGTEGSSGANVLTF
TGTGCCAGCAGCTTAGAAGGGACGGAGGGAAGCTCTGGGGCCAACGTCCTGACTTTC
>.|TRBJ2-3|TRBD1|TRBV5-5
CASSGQGRTDTQYF
TGTGCCAGCAGCGGACAGGGGCGGACAGATACGCAGTATTTT
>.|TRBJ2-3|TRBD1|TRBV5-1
CASSPGQGGSTDTQYF
TGCGCCAGCAGCCCCGGACAGGGGGGGAGCACAGATACGCAGTATTTT
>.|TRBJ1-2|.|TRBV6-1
CASSESHSRYGYTF
TGTGCCAGCAGTGAATCCCACAGCCGGTATGGCTACACCTTC
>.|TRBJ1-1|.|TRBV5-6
CASSLAPFFRQERGTEAFF
TGTGCCAGCAGCTTGGCCCCTTTTTTTCGACAGGAGAGAGGCACTGAAGCTTTCTTT
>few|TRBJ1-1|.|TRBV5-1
CASSVEGLGNTEAFF
TGCGCCAGCAGTGTGGAGGGCCTGGGGAACACTGAAGCTTTCTTT
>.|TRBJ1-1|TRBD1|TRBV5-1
CASSQRTGNTEAFF
TGCGCCAGCAGCCAAAGGACAGGGAACACTGAAGCTTTCTTT
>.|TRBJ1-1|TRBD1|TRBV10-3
CAISATSTGTGTTEAFF
TGTGCCATCAGTGCCACCTCTACCGGGACAGGGACGACTGAAGCTTTCTTT
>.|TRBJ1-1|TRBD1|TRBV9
CASSPTGGAGTEAFF
TGTGCCAGCAGCCCAACAGGGGGCGCGGGCACTGAAGCTTTCTTT
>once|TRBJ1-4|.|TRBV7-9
CASSSWGQGTEKLFF
.
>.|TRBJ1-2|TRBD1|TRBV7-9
CASSPRDRGGYTF
TGTGCCAGCAGCCCGAGGGACAGGGGTGGCTACACCTTC
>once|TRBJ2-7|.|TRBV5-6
CASSSLPSSYEQYF
TGTGCCAGCAGCTCTCTGCCGAGCTCCTACGAGCAGTACTTC
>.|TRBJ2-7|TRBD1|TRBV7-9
CASSLADRDRVTYEQYF
TGTGCCAGCAGCTTAGCCGACAGGGACAGAGTAACCTACGAGCAGTACTTC
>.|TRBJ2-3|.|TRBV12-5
CASGWPSGTDTQYF
TGTGCTAGTGGTTGGCCTTCGGGGACAGATACGCAGTATTTT
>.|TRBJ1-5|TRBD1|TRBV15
CATSPPGQANQPQHF
TGTGCCACCAGCCCCCCTGGACAGGCAAATCAGCCCCAGCATTTT
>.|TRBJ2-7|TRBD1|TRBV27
CASRRTGSEQYF
TGTGCCAGCAGGAGGACAGGGAGCGAGCAGTACTTC
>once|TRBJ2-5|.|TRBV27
CASSLSRVETQYF
TGTGCCAGCAGTTTGTCCAGGGTGGAGACTCAGTACTTC
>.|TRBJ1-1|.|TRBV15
CATSRLNTEAFF
TGTGCCACCAGCAGACTAAACACTGAAGCTTTCTTT
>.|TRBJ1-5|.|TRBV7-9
CASSPITGNNQPQHF
TGTGCCAGCAGCCCAATCACAGGGAACAATCAGCCCCAGCATTTT
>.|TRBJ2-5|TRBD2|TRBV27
CASSLISGAGETQYF
TGTGCCAGCAGTTTAATCAGCGGGGCGGGGGAGACCCAGTACTTC
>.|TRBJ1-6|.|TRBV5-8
CASSFGVEGSPLHF
TGTGCCAGCAGCTTTGGCGTCGAGGGTTCACCCCTCCACTTT
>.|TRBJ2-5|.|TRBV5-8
CASSFFREETQYF
TGTGCCAGCAGCTTTTTCAGGGAAGAGACCCAGTACTTC
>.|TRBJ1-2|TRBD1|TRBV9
CASSVEVTGGESGYTF
TGTGCCAGCAGCGTAGAGGTGACAGGGGGCGAATCTGGCTACACCTTC
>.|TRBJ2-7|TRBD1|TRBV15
CATRWTGGTYEQYF
TGTGCCACCAGGTGGACAGGTGGAACCTACGAGCAGTACTTC
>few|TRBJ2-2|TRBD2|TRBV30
CAWSVGGGGGVPGELFF
TGTGCCTGGAGTGTAGGAGGCGGGGGTGGGGTCCCCGGGGAGCTGTTTTTT
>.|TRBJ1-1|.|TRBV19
CASSSRTEAFF
TGTGCCAGTAGTTCGAGGACTGAAGCTTTCTTT
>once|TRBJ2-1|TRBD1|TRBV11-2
CASSLVGDRSKIQLQFF
TGTGCCAGCAGCTTAGTAGGGGACAGGAGCAAGATTCAGTTGCAGTTCTTC
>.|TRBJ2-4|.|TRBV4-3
CASSQERERLNIQYF
TGCGCCAGCAGCCAAGAGAGGGAGAGGTTGAACATTCAGTACTTC
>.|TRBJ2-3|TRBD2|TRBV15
CATAGGRSTDTQYF
TGTGCCACCGCGGGGGGCCGAAGCACAGATACGCAGTATTTT
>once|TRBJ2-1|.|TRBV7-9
CSSSLRGVGKDEQFF
TGTTCCAGCAGCCTCCGGGGTGTAGGGAAGGATGAGCAGTTCTTC
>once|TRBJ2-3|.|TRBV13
CASFAASLTDTQYF
TGTGCCAGCTTTGCAGCGAGCCTCACAGATACGCAGTATTTT
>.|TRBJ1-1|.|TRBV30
CAWQQWNTEAFF
TGTGCCTGGCAACAGTGGAACACTGAAGCTTTCTTT
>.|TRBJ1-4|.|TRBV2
CASSGLTGINEKLFF
TGTGCCAGCTCAGGTCTCACAGGGATTAATGAAAAACTGTTTTTT
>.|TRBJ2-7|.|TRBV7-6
CASSLGGGEQYF
TGTGCCAGCAGCCTGGGGGGTGGCGAGCAGTACTTC
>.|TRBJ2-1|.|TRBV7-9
CASSLWLVGNEQFF
TGTGCCAGCAGCTTATGGCTAGTTGGGAATGAGCAGTTCTTC
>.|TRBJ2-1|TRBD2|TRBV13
CASSLRRGDYNEQFF
TGTGCCAGCAGCTTGCGGCGGGGGGACTACAATGAGCAGTTCTTC
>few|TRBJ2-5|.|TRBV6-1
CASSENRLPQETQYF
TGTGCCAGCAGTGAAAATCGCCTCCCTCAGGAGACCCAGTACTTC
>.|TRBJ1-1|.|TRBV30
CAWDERSTEAFF
TGTGCCTGGGACGAGCGGAGCACTGAAGCTTTCTTT
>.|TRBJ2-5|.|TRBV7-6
CASSSRTEFQETQYF
TGTGCCAGCAGCTCGAGGACAGAGTTTCAAGAGACCCAGTACTTC
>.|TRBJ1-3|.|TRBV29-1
CSVAAGVGNTIYF
TGCAGCGTTGCGGCAGGGGTAGGAAACACCATATATTTT
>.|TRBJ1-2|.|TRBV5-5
CASSLMTGVNNYGYTF
TGTGCCAGCAGCTTAATGACAGGCGTAAATAACTATGGCTACACCTTC
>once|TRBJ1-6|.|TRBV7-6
CASSLTGAGSPLHF
TGTGCCAGCAGCTTAACAGGAGCGGGATCACCCCTCCACTTT
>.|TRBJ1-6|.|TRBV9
CASSVAKTDSPLHF
TGTGCCAGCAGCGTAGCCAAGACAGATTCACCCCTCCACTTT
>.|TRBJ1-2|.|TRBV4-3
CASSQLTGTGGHGYTF
TGCGCCAGCAGCCAATTAACCGGGACGGGAGGCCATGGCTACACCTTC
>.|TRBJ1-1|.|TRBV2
CASSEPETGMVIEAFF
TGTGCCAGCAGCGAGCCAGAAACAGGGATGGTAATTGAAGCTTTCTTT
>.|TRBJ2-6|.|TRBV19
CASSKLQGGTNVLTF
TGTGCCAGTAGTAAGTTACAGGGGGGGACCAACGTCCTGACTTTC